Here is one TCR beta chain with its context. Assay: immunoSEQ multiplex PCR; the TCRdb copy retains only in-frame clones and omits some. Altogether 130,000 to 150,000 clones are present, approximately 80% being singletons, with the ten largest covering 6.2%. This record belongs to a study of blood T cell repertoires in COVID-19. Trimming took off 1 base at V and 9 bases at J, with 7 bases between the two ends. The CDR3 runs 12 residues. Germline lookup yields CDR1 LGHDT and CDR2 YNNKEL (reference sequence). The TCR originated in a woman in her thirties or forties who had recovered from COVID-19. The chain combines TRBV3-1 (or the pseudogene TRBV3-2) with TRBJ2-1; no firm D call. The sample was PBMCs or T cells enriched from blood (not recorded which). CDR3 nucleotide sequence: TGTGCCAGCAGCCAAGTGGCCCTTGAGCAGTTCTTC. As protein: CASSQVALEQFF.